This record looks at one TCR beta chain sequence and its context. In its sample, this clonotype was seen once. This clone's antigen is unknown. The germline gene is not matched at one end of the junction; a read error may be the cause. This sample was included in a study of Graves' ophthalmopathy and Graves' hyperthyroidism (dated by TCRdb to 2016 to 2018). General notes on the study: Peripheral blood samples were taken at the time of initial diagnosis, before any treatment was given. In total, approximately 130 blood samples were TCR-sequenced: some 40 ophthalmopathy, some 80 hyperthyroidism and roughly 17 hyperthyroidism-to-ophthalmopathy patients. After sampling, hyperthyroidism patients received methimazole starting at 30 mg daily, and ophthalmopathy patients received high-dose intravenous methylprednisolone. In about six hyperthyroidism patients, the T-cell repertoires found in thyroid tissue were compared with those found in blood. To explore V-J signatures distinguishing ophthalmopathy from hyperthyroidism, a discovery set of roughly 100 patients (roughly 42 ophthalmopathy, 57 stable hyperthyroidism) was enrolled. The independent validation cohort included 18 hyperthyroidism patients plus 17 patients who later progressed from hyperthyroidism to ophthalmopathy. The study used signatures of the TCR beta repertoire to tell Graves' ophthalmopathy apart from Graves' hyperthyroidism and to predict which patients would progress to ophthalmopathy. What the work shows at the level of the full study, not this receptor alone: In validation, the model predicted ophthalmopathy progression with about 71% sensitivity and roughly 72% specificity; fewer than 15 predicted patients were CT-confirmed with GO in a median of about 7.1 months. No statistical method was used to set the sample size in advance, and the investigators knew which group each participant was assigned to. Most expanded thyroid clonotypes with a frequency above 0.001 also appeared in blood, which suggests that blood repertoires may reflect the immune response in the thyroid. Ophthalmopathy was separated from stable hyperthyroidism by the 13-signature model with about 88% sensitivity and 81.08% specificity in cross-validation and with 80%/75% in the test set.

Ophthalmopathy patients were characterized by moderately to severely active disease, a Clinical Activity Score of at least 3, a NOSPECS grade of at least 4, and a disease duration under 3 months. Patients with other autoimmune diseases, uncontrolled infections, pregnancy or lactation were excluded. Diagnosis was based on clinical symptoms, serum thyroxine, TRAb, thyroid ultrasound and orbital computed tomography. Using Ficoll-Paque density gradient centrifugation, PBMCs were isolated from approximately 11 ml of fresh peripheral blood. Trizol reagent was used to extract the total RNA, and its quality was then checked on an Agilent 2100 Bioanalyzer. TCR beta CDR3 regions were amplified from RNA transcripts for repertoire sequencing. A first-round RT-PCR used HTBI primers with the Qiagen OneStep RT-PCR kit, followed by a second-round multiplex PCR, size selection and purification. The libraries underwent paired-end sequencing with 100 bp reads on an Illumina HiSeq2000. The source study handled its data this way. SOAPnuke was used for read processing, and reads with adapters, uncalled bases, a mean Phred below 15, or no exact constant-primer or identifier match were discarded. High-quality paired reads were merged with COPE v1.2.5. Unique nucleotide sequences were defined as clonotypes and aligned to IMGT TRB V, D and J references using MiTCR v1.1. The analysis was limited to V-J combinations with a frequency above 0.0001, which together covered 99.2% of the repertoires. For each V-J combination, a TCR clonal expansion and chaos score was defined as the ratio of F50 clonal expansion to chaos observed in the TCRdist matrix. Features were reduced by Welch's t-statistics and random forest to approximately 13 V-J combinations, which fed a naive Bayes classifier. Thyroid-blood repertoire similarity was quantified with the Morisita-Horn index. Using fastp at Q25 and MiXCR, TCRdb reprocessed the public reads and kept productive beta chains. Rows merge per CDR3 protein into single entries with the most common DNA and genes. TCRdb, not the original authors, processed these V and J calls. This sample gives around 340,000 distinct CDR3 sequences in total; 15% to 20% of them show up just once. Of the sample, over 9% falls within the top ten clones.

Inclusive of the bounding cysteine and phenylalanine, the CDR3 is 17 residues long. This entry keeps only the CDR3 DNA: 51 bases, framed from base 1. CDR1 is given as SGHTA and CDR2 as FQGNSA, both from the germline V gene. The sample comprised peripheral blood. The V and J genes are TRBV7-2 and TRBJ2-6; TRBD2 is possibly the D segment (5 matching bases). The clonotype originates from an adult man with Graves' ophthalmopathy. The CDR3 sequence is CASSLALSGSGANVLTF. The DNA sequence is as follows: TGTGCCAGCAGTTTAGCGCTATCAGGTTCTGGGGCCAACGTCCTGACTTTC.